These T cell receptor beta chains were read from a single sample in a study of shared clonotypes between healthy human individuals. Produced via immunoSEQ multiplex PCR; TCRdb's table is partial and in-frame only. The data show over 2 million clones, with 85% to 95% seen just once and roughly 0.13% held by the top ten. Input material: naive CD4+ T cells sorted from blood. The source of these receptors is a man aged 18 to 29 in good health. The CDR3 runs from the conserved cysteine through the conserved F or W. A D gene is named only where the DNA matches it firmly. Size tells how often a clone was seen (once, few, many) or the class of an expanded clone, and some rows leave it out.

j_call,v_call,d_call,clone_size,cdr3_nt,cdr3_aa
TRBJ2-4,TRBV19,NA,NA,TGTGCCAGTAGCACTAATGTCAAAAACATTCAGTACTTC,CASSTNVKNIQYF
TRBJ2-1,TRBV19,TRBD1,NA,TGTGCCAGTAAAAACCAGGGGACAGGGGGCAATGAGCAGTTCTTC,CASKNQGTGGNEQFF
TRBJ1-2,TRBV2,NA,NA,TGTGCCAGCACCCTACGGACGGCCGGTTTGGATGGCTACACCTTC,CASTLRTAGLDGYTF
TRBJ2-3,TRBV13,TRBD2,NA,TGTGCCAGCAGTCGGACTAGCGGGGGGTACACAGATACGCAGTATTTT,CASSRTSGGYTDTQYF
TRBJ2-2,TRBV5-1,TRBD1,NA,TGCGCCAGCAGCGGAAGAGGGACAGGGGGAAACACCGGGGAGCTGTTTTTT,CASSGRGTGGNTGELFF
TRBJ1-6,TRBV7-2,NA,NA,TGTGCCAGCAGCTTAGGGAGACAGAGAAATTCACCCCTCCACTTT,CASSLGRQRNSPLHF
TRBJ2-1,TRBV5-4,NA,once,TGTGCCAGCAGCTTGACGCAGGCGGATGAGCAGTTCTTC,CASSLTQADEQFF
TRBJ2-1,TRBV27,TRBD1,NA,TGTGCCAGCAGCTACCGGGGACAGGGGGCAGGTGAGCAGTTCTTC,CASSYRGQGAGEQFF
TRBJ2-7,TRBV6-4,TRBD2,NA,TGTGCCAGCAGTGACTCACCTAGCGGGGGACAGAGCTCCTACGAGCAGTACTTC,CASSDSPSGGQSSYEQYF
TRBJ2-7,TRBV18,NA,NA,TGTGCCAGCTCACCCGTTCGGCTCCCCGATTACGAGCAGTACTTC,CASSPVRLPDYEQYF
TRBJ1-5,TRBV10-2,NA,once,TGCGCCAGCAGTGAGTCTGGGAGCAATCAGCCCCAGCATTTT,CASSESGSNQPQHF
TRBJ2-7,TRBV7-6,TRBD2,NA,TGTGCCAGCAGCTTCGGACTAGCGGGTGAAACATACGAGCAGTACTTC,CASSFGLAGETYEQYF
TRBJ2-7,TRBV6-5,NA,NA,TGTGCCAGCAGTAGGGTGGGTTTGAGCTCCTACGAGCAGTACTTC,CASSRVGLSSYEQYF
TRBJ1-4,TRBV5-6,NA,NA,TGTGCCAGCAGCTTGTCAGGGGTGGCGGGAAAACTGTTTTTT,CASSLSGVAGKLFF
TRBJ2-1,TRBV7-9,NA,NA,TGTGCCAGCAGTCACTATCAGGACAATGAGCAGTTCTTC,CASSHYQDNEQFF
TRBJ1-2,TRBV6-5,NA,once,TGTGCCAGCAGGCAGGGACGGACGATCTATGGCTACACCTTC,CASRQGRTIYGYTF
TRBJ2-1,TRBV10-3,NA,many,TGTGCCATCAGTGGGGATAATGAGCAGTTCTTC,CAISGDNEQFF
TRBJ1-4,TRBV27,NA,NA,TGTGCCAGCAGTTTACAGGGCAGTGGTAAACTGTTTTTT,CASSLQGSGKLFF
TRBJ1-1,TRBV7-9,TRBD1,NA,TGTGCCAGCAGCTTAACCGGGACAGAGAACACTGAAGCTTTCTTT,CASSLTGTENTEAFF
TRBJ1-4,TRBV5-1,NA,NA,TGCGCCAGCAGCGTGGAACTGGCAACTAATGAAAAACTGTTTTTT,CASSVELATNEKLFF
TRBJ2-3,TRBV6-5,NA,NA,TGTGCCAGCAGCCGAGGGAGCGGAGATACGCAGTATTTT,CASSRGSGDTQYF
TRBJ1-5,TRBV2,NA,NA,TGTGCCAGCATGAGGGGTAGCAATCAGCCCCAGCATTTT,CASMRGSNQPQHF
TRBJ2-5,TRBV5-4,NA,NA,TGTGCCAGCAGCACCGACCCGCCGCAGACCCAGTACTTC,CASSTDPPQTQYF
TRBJ2-7,TRBV6-6,TRBD1,NA,TGTGCCAGCAGTTTCTCCCGGACAGGGGGCGTCGAGCAGTACTTC,CASSFSRTGGVEQYF
TRBJ2-3,TRBV4-1,TRBD1,NA,TGCGCCAGCAGCCAAGATTTTGACAGGGGTACCACAGATACGCAGTATTTT,CASSQDFDRGTTDTQYF
TRBJ2-1,TRBV5-1,NA,NA,TGCGCCAGCAGCTTGGGCCCGCTGAATGAGCAGTTCTTC,CASSLGPLNEQFF
TRBJ2-3,TRBV6-7,TRBD2,NA,TGTGCCAGCAGTTACGGTCTGGATAGCGGGAGGGCAGATACGCAGTATTTT,CASSYGLDSGRADTQYF
TRBJ2-5,TRBV7-2,NA,NA,TGTGCCAGCAGCTTAAGGGGAGCGGAGACCCAGTACTTC,CASSLRGAETQYF
TRBJ2-5,TRBV6-5,NA,NA,TGTGCCAGCTCGGTCACCCACCAAGAGACCCAGTACTTC,CASSVTHQETQYF
TRBJ1-6,TRBV5-1,NA,few,TGCGCCAGCAGCTCGGAGACGAATTCACCCCTCCACTTT,CASSSETNSPLHF
TRBJ1-1,TRBV10-3,NA,NA,TGTGCCATCAGTGAGTCGGGGGGGGCTGAAGCTTTCTTT,CAISESGGAEAFF